The 32 T cell receptor beta chains presented below share a single source sample, sequenced in a study of cytomegalovirus exposure and HLA in healthy donors. Using immunoSEQ multiplex PCR, the repertoire was profiled, and TCRdb retains in-frame clones only, with some absent. Here the sample spans 120,000 to 150,000 clones, less than 90% being singletons. The specimen was PBMCs. These receptors were taken from a young man in good health and CMV-seronegative.

This clone occurred a few times. V is TRBV5-1 and J is TRBJ2-7, with 7 bases that match TRBD1. Germline CDR1 is SGHRS and CDR2 is YFSETQ. The CDR3 consists of 15 residues. V shed 0 bases, J shed 5 bases, and the junction held 8 bases outside the gene matches. The CDR3 sequence: CASSLVVTGSNEQYF. The DNA for the CDR3 is TGCGCCAGCAGCTTGGTTGTGACAGGGTCCAACGAGCAGTACTTC. The full variable domain, with the rest looked up from reference TRBV5-1 and TRBJ2-7, is KAGVTQTPRYLIKTRGQQVTLSCSPISGHRSVSWYQQTPGQGLQFLFEYFSETQRNKGNFPGRFSGRQFSNSRSEMNVSTLELGDSALYLCASSLVVTGSNEQYFGPGTRLTVT.

There are a few counts of this clone. The chain joins TRBV28 to TRBJ1-2, with TRBD1 as a possible D gene (5 bases). V was trimmed by 2 bases and J by 8 bases, leaving 9 bases between them. The CDR3 has 12 residues. The germline V gene encodes CDR1 MDHEN and CDR2 SYDVKM. The DNA of the CDR3 is TGTGCCAGCAGTTTAATCGGGGGAGGCTACACCTTC. The encoded protein is CASSLIGGGYTF.

The chain combines TRBV4-2 with TRBJ2-2; 7 bases agree with TRBD1. V lost 2 bases and J lost 6; bases outside the gene matches: 6. This CDR3 has 15 amino acids. The germline V gene encodes CDR1 LGHNA and CDR2 YNFKEQ. CDR3 sequence: CASSQQDRRAGELFF. The CDR3 nucleotides read TGTGCCAGCAGCCAACAGGACAGGCGGGCCGGGGAGCTGTTTTTT.

This chain connects TRBV7-9 to TRBJ2-3, with a tentative D call TRBD1 (5 bases). CDR3 length: 14 residues. Germline V gene sequence: CDR1 SEHNR, CDR2 FQNEAQ (reference sequence). Trimming took 5 bases from V and 0 from J, leaving 9 bases between them. In nucleotides, the CDR3 is TGTGCCAGCAGCCAAGGGGTTAGCACAGATACGCAGTATTTT. It specifies CASSQGVSTDTQYF. The whole variable domain, remainder taken from reference TRBV7-9 and TRBJ2-3, is DTGVSQNPRHKITKRGQNVTFRCDPISEHNRLYWYRQTLGQGPEFLTYFQNEAQLEKSRLLSDRFSAERPKGSFSTLEIQRTEQGDSAMYLCASSQGVSTDTQYFGPGTRLTVL.

CDR3 nucleotides: TGTGCCAGTAGTCGGGGGACAGAGAACACTGAAGCTTTCTTT. It specifies CASSRGTENTEAFF. This chain links TRBV19 with TRBJ1-1, with 7 bases that match TRBD1. CDR1 and CDR2 (germline): LNHDA, SQIVND (reference sequence). V trimming: 5 bases; J trimming: 1 base; junction bases outside the gene matches: 4. The CDR3 loop spans 14 amino acids.

This chain links TRBV5-1 with TRBJ2-1, with D possibly being TRBD2 (7 bases). Germline-derived CDR1 and CDR2 are SGHRS and YFSETQ. CDR3 length: 16 amino acids. The V end was cut by 8 bases, the J end by 4 bases, with 22 bases between. The CDR3 nucleotides are TGCGCCAGTCTCGATGGCGCGGGGGCCGCATACAATGAGCAGTTCTTC. Amino acid sequence: CASLDGAGAAYNEQFF.

The rearrangement uses TRBV29-1 and TRBJ1-1, with D possibly being TRBD1 (5 bases). The V and J ends lost 4 bases and 3 bases respectively, with 12 bases between them. The CDR3 runs to 13 residues. Germline assignment: CDR1 SQVTM and CDR2 ANQGSEA. Written as DNA, the CDR3 is TGCAGCGTTGCCCAGGGACTATACACTGAAGCTTTCTTT. This codes for CSVAQGLYTEAFF.

CDR3 protein: CASSLLPTGTSSYEQYF. CDR3 coding DNA: TGCGCCAGCAGCCTCCTGCCAACAGGGACGTCATCCTACGAGCAGTACTTC. This rearrangement joins TRBV4-1 to TRBJ2-7, with a tentative D call TRBD1 (6 bases). The CDR3 has 17 residues. CDR1 is MGHRA, CDR2 YSYEKL, per germline. Between the trimmed V and J ends, which lost 4 bases and 1 base, there was a span of 20 bases.

The chain employs TRBV6-4 and TRBJ2-3; 10 bases are shared with TRBD2. Per the germline V gene, CDR1 is MRHNA and CDR2 is SNTAGT. CDR3 length: 14 residues. V lost 4 bases, J lost 4 bases, and 2 bases stayed unmatched. The CDR3 sequence is CASSGLAGPDTQYF. For the CDR3, the DNA is TGTGCCAGCAGTGGACTAGCGGGCCCAGATACGCAGTATTTT.

The chain uses TRBV7-6 and TRBJ2-1, with 13 positions matching TRBD2. The V segment lost 1 base and the J segment 4 bases; nucleotides outside the gene matches: 7. Germline values: CDR1 SGHVS, CDR2 FNYEAQ. The CDR3 length is 18 residues. This chain's CDR3 is CASSLDPGTSGAYNEQFF. Written as DNA, the CDR3 is TGTGCCAGCAGCTTAGACCCCGGGACTAGCGGGGCATACAATGAGCAGTTCTTC.

The CDR3 is CASSDGTSLETQYF. In nucleotides, the CDR3 is TGCGCCAGCAGTGACGGGACTAGCCTCGAGACCCAGTACTTC. The rearrangement joins TRBV10-1 to TRBJ2-5; 9 nucleotides align to TRBD2. The CDR3 extends over 14 amino acids. With 3 bases clipped from V and 5 bases from J, the junction kept 4 bases outside the gene matches. The V gene's germline CDR1 is WNHNN and CDR2 SYGVQD (reference sequence).

This chain uses TRBV6-5 with TRBJ1-1; D is perhaps TRBD1 (5 bases). Germline V lookup: CDR1 MNHEY, CDR2 SVGAGI. CDR3 length: 15 amino acids. Trimming took off 3 bases at V and 4 bases at J, with 15 bases between the two ends. The CDR3 DNA follows: TGTGCCAGCAGTTATTCCGGACGGGGGAGCACTGAAGCTTTCTTT. Residues: CASSYSGRGSTEAFF.

The chain couples TRBV10-3 to TRBJ1-5; D is undetermined. CDR1 and CDR2 (germline): ENHRY, SYGVKD. The CDR3 runs 12 residues. Trimming cost V 4 bases and J 4 bases, with 5 bases left between them. The CDR3 DNA is TGTGCCATCAGTGGGCCGAATCAGCCCCAGCATTTT. Residues: CAISGPNQPQHF.

This clone appeared once. CDR3 nucleotides: TGTGCCAGCAGTTGGAGGCCCGGAGGGCAGCCCCAGCATTTT. Residues: CASSWRPGGQPQHF. This chain connects TRBV6-5 to TRBJ1-5; D is unresolved. Trimming removed 4 bases at V and 7 bases at J, with 14 bases between. Germline V lookup: CDR1 MNHEY, CDR2 SVGAGI. CDR3 length: 14 amino acids.

The chain recombines TRBV27 with TRBJ1-6; D remains ambiguous. Trimming shortened V by 7 bases and J by 0 bases, and 13 bases separated the two germline ends. Germline CDR1 is MNHEY and CDR2 is SMNVEV (reference sequence). This CDR3 has 16 residues. DNA of the CDR3: TGTGCCAGCACCTCTCGTCGGTACTCCTATAATTCACCCCTCCACTTT. Encoded protein: CASTSRRYSYNSPLHF.

The chain links TRBV5-1 to TRBJ2-3, with 9 bases lining up with TRBD1. V lost 3 bases to trimming and J lost 0 bases; unmatched junction nucleotides: 2. Germline V gene lookup returns CDR1 SGHRS and CDR2 YFSETQ. This CDR3 has 15 amino acids. Here the CDR3 DNA reads TGCGCCAGCAGCTCAGGACAGGGGAGCACAGATACGCAGTATTTT. Translating gives CASSSGQGSTDTQYF.

The chain combines TRBV11-2 with TRBJ2-2; TRBD1 matches 9 bases. This CDR3 is built from 17 residues. CDR1 SGHAT and CDR2 FQNNGV come from the germline V gene. V was pared by 1 base and J by 4 bases, with 7 bases of the junction left unmatched. The CDR3 nucleotides read TGTGCCAGCAGCTTAGGGTTGGGACAGGGAGGCACCGGGGAGCTGTTTTTT. Translation: CASSLGLGQGGTGELFF.

This chain connects TRBV9 to TRBJ2-1, with 7 nucleotides matching TRBD1. The V gene end was trimmed by 0 bases and the J gene end by 5 bases; junction bases not matched to a gene: 5. The CDR3 contains 15 residues. CDR1 and CDR2 from the germline V gene are SGDLS and YYNGEE. Written as DNA, the CDR3 is TGTGCCAGCAGCGTAGACAGGGGCGGAAACAATGAGCAGTTCTTC. Translated: CASSVDRGGNNEQFF.

The chain has TRBV4-1 and TRBJ1-5, with TRBD1 identical over 8 bases. Trimming removed 3 bases from V and 1 base from J; junction bases left unmatched: 8. The length of the CDR3 is 17 residues. CDR1 is MGHRA and CDR2 is YSYEKL in the germline V gene. CDR3 residues: CASSHLPRTGSNQPQHF. The CDR3 DNA is TGCGCCAGCAGCCATCTCCCCCGGACAGGGAGCAATCAGCCCCAGCATTTT.

This clone was recorded a few times. The chain uses TRBV18 and TRBJ1-2; D is unclear. This CDR3 is 13 amino acids long. The V gene's germline CDR1 is KGHSH and CDR2 LQKENI. V was shortened by 6 bases and J by 6 bases, with 14 bases between the two germline ends. CDR3 region: CASSQLPGDGYTF. The CDR3 nucleotides are TGTGCCAGCTCTCAACTCCCCGGGGATGGCTACACCTTC. Full variable domain (outside the CDR3, taken from reference TRBV18 and TRBJ1-2): NAGVMQNPRHLVRRRGQEARLRCSPMKGHSHVYWYRQLPEEGLKFMVYLQKENIIDESGMPKERFSAEFPKEGPSILRIQQVVRGDSAAYFCASSQLPGDGYTFGSGTRLTVV.

The rearrangement uses TRBV2 and TRBJ2-1, with a tentative D call TRBD1 (6 bases). Germline V CDR1 and CDR2: SNHLY, FYNNEI. Deletions cut 6 bases from V and 0 bases from J, with 9 bases between. The CDR3 loop spans 14 amino acids. The CDR3 DNA is TGTGCCAGCAGCGGACAGATCTCCTACAATGAGCAGTTCTTC. Its protein product is CASSGQISYNEQFF.

This chain links TRBV5-1 with TRBJ1-1; 8 nucleotides match TRBD1. V lost 6 bases and J lost 1; bases outside the gene matches: 8. The germline gives CDR1 SGHRS, CDR2 YFSETQ. The CDR3 spans 15 residues. Written as DNA, the CDR3 is TGCGCCAGCACCGCTCAACAGGGGGGGAACACTGAAGCTTTCTTT. This translates into CASTAQQGGNTEAFF.

The CDR3 sequence: CASNGASGEETQYF. In DNA, the CDR3 is TGTGCCAGCAACGGGGCTAGCGGGGAAGAGACCCAGTACTTC. The chain employs TRBV2 and TRBJ2-5; 9 bases align to TRBD2. This CDR3 contains 14 residues. V trimming: 7 bases; J trimming: 3 bases; junction bases outside the gene matches: 6. Germline V CDR1 and CDR2: SNHLY, FYNNEI. The full variable domain, rest sourced from reference TRBV2 and TRBJ2-5, is EPEVTQTPSHQVTQMGQEVILRCVPISNHLYFYWYRQILGQKVEFLVSFYNNEISEKSEIFDDQFSVERPDGSNFTLKIRSTKLEDSAMYFCASNGASGEETQYFGPGTRLLVL.

The chain has TRBV28 and TRBJ1-5; 8 bases agree with TRBD1. The J segment lost 7 bases and the V segment lost 6 bases, leaving 8 bases of the junction unmatched. Germline CDR1 MDHEN, CDR2 SYDVKM. The CDR3 is 14 amino acids. CDR3 loop: CASSDYGTGQPQHF. Written as DNA, the CDR3 is TGTGCCAGCAGCGATTACGGGACAGGCCAGCCCCAGCATTTT.

The rearrangement joins TRBV7-2 to TRBJ2-5; tentative D call: TRBD2 (6 bases). V lost 5 bases, J lost 7 bases, and 20 bases lay in between. Germline V gene sequence: CDR1 SGHTA, CDR2 FQGNSA. The CDR3 runs 15 residues. The CDR3: CASSPLPGVLGTQYF. The CDR3 nucleotides are TGTGCCAGCAGCCCCCTGCCGGGGGTATTAGGGACCCAGTACTTC.

The chain uses TRBV6-5 and TRBJ1-2, with a possible D match to TRBD1 (6 bases). CDR1 is MNHEY, CDR2 SVGAGI, per germline. The CDR3 has 14 residues. The germline V and J ends were trimmed by 6 bases and 0 bases, with 11 bases remaining between them. CDR3 sequence reads: CASSPGVANYGYTF. The CDR3 DNA is TGTGCCAGCAGCCCAGGGGTAGCTAACTATGGCTACACCTTC.

The V and J genes are TRBV6-1 and TRBJ2-5; D not resolved. Germline CDR1 and CDR2: MNHNS and SASEGT. The CDR3 length is 13 residues. V lost 6 bases and J 5 bases, leaving 13 bases between the germline ends. CDR3 nucleotides: TGTGCCAGCAGGAAAGACTCACTGGAGACCCAGTACTTC. Translated: CASRKDSLETQYF.

The chain combines TRBV19 with TRBJ2-5; 11 bases agree with TRBD1. This CDR3 contains 16 residues. Germline V gene sequence: CDR1 LNHDA, CDR2 SQIVND (reference sequence). V lost 3 bases and J lost 5; bases outside the gene matches: 8. DNA of the CDR3: TGTGCCAGTAGTATGTCCGGACAGGGGGCAGGTGAGACCCAGTACTTC. It translates to CASSMSGQGAGETQYF.

The chain employs TRBV12-5 and TRBJ1-3; no firm D call. The CDR3 runs to 17 residues. Trimming cost V 3 bases and J 0 bases, with 15 bases left between them. Germline CDR1 reads LGHNT; CDR2 reads FRNRAP. The CDR3 protein is CASGFQIARDSGNTIYF. Written as DNA, the CDR3 is TGTGCTAGTGGTTTCCAAATAGCGCGAGACTCTGGAAACACCATATATTTT.

The chain employs TRBV2 and TRBJ1-1; perhaps TRBD1 as D (6 bases). The CDR3 loop spans 12 amino acids. The V gene's germline CDR1 is SNHLY and CDR2 FYNNEI. The germline V and J ends were trimmed by 6 bases and 5 bases, with 10 bases remaining between them. CDR3 sequence reads: CASRTTGTEAFF. In DNA form, the CDR3 reads TGTGCCAGCAGGACTACAGGGACTGAAGCTTTCTTT. Supplemented by reference TRBV2 and TRBJ1-1, the full variable domain reads EPEVTQTPSHQVTQMGQEVILRCVPISNHLYFYWYRQILGQKVEFLVSFYNNEISEKSEIFDDQFSVERPDGSNFTLKIRSTKLEDSAMYFCASRTTGTEAFFGQGTRLTVV.

The chain joins TRBV7-9 to TRBJ2-7; possible D gene TRBD1, 5 bases. Trimming took off 6 bases at V and 0 bases at J, with 15 bases between the two ends. CDR3 length: 15 residues. Germline V gene lookup returns CDR1 SEHNR and CDR2 FQNEAQ (reference sequence). The CDR3 loop is CASSPRWGPSYEQYF. The CDR3 bases are TGTGCCAGCAGTCCCAGATGGGGCCCCTCCTACGAGCAGTACTTC. The full variable domain, completed using reference TRBV7-9 and TRBJ2-7, is DTGVSQNPRHKITKRGQNVTFRCDPISEHNRLYWYRQTLGQGPEFLTYFQNEAQLEKSRLLSDRFSAERPKGSFSTLEIQRTEQGDSAMYLCASSPRWGPSYEQYFGPGTRLTVT.

The CDR3 region is CASAPTGIPYEQYF. In DNA form, the CDR3 reads TGTGCCAGCGCCCCAACAGGAATCCCTTACGAGCAGTACTTC. The genes are TRBV7-9 and TRBJ2-7, with a weak D call TRBD1 (5 bases). Germline V gives CDR1 SEHNR, CDR2 FQNEAQ (reference sequence). CDR3 length: 14 residues. V gave up 8 bases and J gave up 4 bases, with 18 bases separating them.